The T cell receptor beta chain under discussion was sequenced for a study of T-cell memory formation after mild COVID-19. Broader study findings: Contracting clones from day 15 to 85 showed balanced CD4/CD8; later expanders favored CD4+. Some responding clones appeared in pre-infection memory, suggesting cross-reactive memory joined.

About this clonotype: Its antigen is not known.

TCRdb analysed the 5' RACE reads with MiXCR anew, one entry per CDR3 protein. The sample shows about 270,000 distinct CDR3 sequences, roughly 14% of them seen only once. The ends were cut back, 1 base at V and 2 bases at J, with 11 bases in the middle. This CDR3 has 15 residues. Per the germline V gene, CDR1 is SEHNR and CDR2 is FQNEAQ (reference sequence). The TCR comes from an adult woman who had mild COVID-19 (a few samples of this study predate the infection). Cell type and time point are not known. Sequenced input: PBMCs or a T cell subset sorted from them (not recorded which). V and J are TRBV7-9 and TRBJ1-1; D remains ambiguous. CDR3 nucleotide sequence: TGTGCCAGCAGCTTAGGGTTAGGGCCTAACACTGAAGCTTTCTTT. This codes for CASSLGLGPNTEAFF.